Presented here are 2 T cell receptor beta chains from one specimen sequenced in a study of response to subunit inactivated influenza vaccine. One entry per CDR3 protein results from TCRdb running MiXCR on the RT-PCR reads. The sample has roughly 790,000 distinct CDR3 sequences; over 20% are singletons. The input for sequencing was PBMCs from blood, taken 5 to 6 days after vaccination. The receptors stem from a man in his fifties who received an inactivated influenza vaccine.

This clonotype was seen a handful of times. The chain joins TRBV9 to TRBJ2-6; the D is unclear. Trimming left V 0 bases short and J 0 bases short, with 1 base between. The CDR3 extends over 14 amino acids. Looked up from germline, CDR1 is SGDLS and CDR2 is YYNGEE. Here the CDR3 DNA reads TGTGCCAGCAGCGTAGACTCTGGGGCCAACGTCCTGACTTTC. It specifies CASSVDSGANVLTF. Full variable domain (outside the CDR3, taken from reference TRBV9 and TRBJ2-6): DSGVTQTPKHLITATGQRVTLRCSPRSGDLSVYWYQQSLDQGLQFLIQYYNGEERAKGNILERFSAQQFPDLHSELNLSSLELGDSALYFCASSVDSGANVLTFGAGSRLTVL.

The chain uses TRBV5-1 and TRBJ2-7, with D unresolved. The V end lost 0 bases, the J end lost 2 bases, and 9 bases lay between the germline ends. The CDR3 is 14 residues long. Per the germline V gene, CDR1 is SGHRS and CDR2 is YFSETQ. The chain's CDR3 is CASSLDGSTYEQYF. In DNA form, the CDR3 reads TGCGCCAGCAGCTTGGACGGATCTACCTACGAGCAGTACTTC.